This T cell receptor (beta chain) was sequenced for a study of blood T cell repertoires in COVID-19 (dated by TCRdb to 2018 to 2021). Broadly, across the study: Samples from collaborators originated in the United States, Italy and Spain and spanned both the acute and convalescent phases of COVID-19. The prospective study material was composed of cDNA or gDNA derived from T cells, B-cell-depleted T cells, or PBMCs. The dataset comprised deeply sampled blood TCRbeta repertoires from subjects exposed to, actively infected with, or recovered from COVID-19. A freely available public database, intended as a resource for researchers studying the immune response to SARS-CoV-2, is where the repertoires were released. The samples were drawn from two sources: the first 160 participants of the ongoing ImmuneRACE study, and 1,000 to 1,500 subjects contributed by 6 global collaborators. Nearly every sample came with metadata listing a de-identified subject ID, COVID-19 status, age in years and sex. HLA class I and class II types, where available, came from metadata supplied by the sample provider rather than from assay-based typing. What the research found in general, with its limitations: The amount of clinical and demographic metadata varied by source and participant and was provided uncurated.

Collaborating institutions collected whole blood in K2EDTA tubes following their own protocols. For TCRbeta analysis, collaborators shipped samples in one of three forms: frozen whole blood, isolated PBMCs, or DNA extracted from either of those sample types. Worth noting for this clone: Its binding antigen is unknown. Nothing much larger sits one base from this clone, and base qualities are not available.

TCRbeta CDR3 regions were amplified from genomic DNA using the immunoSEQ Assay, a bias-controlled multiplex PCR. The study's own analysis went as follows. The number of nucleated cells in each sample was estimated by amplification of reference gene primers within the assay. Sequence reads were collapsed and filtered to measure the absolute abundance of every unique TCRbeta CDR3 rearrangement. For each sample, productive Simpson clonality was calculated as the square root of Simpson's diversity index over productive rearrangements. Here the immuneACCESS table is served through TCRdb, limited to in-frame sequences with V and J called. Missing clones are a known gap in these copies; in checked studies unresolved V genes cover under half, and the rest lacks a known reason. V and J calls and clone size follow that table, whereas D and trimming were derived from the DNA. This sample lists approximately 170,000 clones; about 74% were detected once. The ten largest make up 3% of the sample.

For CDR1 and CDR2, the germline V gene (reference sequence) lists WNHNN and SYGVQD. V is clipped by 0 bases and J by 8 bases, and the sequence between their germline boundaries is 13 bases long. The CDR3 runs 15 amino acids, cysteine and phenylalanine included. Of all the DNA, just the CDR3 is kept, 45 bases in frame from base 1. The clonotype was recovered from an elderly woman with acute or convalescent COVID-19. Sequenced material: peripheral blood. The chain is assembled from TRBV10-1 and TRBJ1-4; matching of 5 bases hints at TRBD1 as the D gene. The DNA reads TGCGCCAGCAGTGAGTCGATGGGGCTTCAAGAAAAACTGTTTTTT. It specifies CASSESMGLQEKLFF.